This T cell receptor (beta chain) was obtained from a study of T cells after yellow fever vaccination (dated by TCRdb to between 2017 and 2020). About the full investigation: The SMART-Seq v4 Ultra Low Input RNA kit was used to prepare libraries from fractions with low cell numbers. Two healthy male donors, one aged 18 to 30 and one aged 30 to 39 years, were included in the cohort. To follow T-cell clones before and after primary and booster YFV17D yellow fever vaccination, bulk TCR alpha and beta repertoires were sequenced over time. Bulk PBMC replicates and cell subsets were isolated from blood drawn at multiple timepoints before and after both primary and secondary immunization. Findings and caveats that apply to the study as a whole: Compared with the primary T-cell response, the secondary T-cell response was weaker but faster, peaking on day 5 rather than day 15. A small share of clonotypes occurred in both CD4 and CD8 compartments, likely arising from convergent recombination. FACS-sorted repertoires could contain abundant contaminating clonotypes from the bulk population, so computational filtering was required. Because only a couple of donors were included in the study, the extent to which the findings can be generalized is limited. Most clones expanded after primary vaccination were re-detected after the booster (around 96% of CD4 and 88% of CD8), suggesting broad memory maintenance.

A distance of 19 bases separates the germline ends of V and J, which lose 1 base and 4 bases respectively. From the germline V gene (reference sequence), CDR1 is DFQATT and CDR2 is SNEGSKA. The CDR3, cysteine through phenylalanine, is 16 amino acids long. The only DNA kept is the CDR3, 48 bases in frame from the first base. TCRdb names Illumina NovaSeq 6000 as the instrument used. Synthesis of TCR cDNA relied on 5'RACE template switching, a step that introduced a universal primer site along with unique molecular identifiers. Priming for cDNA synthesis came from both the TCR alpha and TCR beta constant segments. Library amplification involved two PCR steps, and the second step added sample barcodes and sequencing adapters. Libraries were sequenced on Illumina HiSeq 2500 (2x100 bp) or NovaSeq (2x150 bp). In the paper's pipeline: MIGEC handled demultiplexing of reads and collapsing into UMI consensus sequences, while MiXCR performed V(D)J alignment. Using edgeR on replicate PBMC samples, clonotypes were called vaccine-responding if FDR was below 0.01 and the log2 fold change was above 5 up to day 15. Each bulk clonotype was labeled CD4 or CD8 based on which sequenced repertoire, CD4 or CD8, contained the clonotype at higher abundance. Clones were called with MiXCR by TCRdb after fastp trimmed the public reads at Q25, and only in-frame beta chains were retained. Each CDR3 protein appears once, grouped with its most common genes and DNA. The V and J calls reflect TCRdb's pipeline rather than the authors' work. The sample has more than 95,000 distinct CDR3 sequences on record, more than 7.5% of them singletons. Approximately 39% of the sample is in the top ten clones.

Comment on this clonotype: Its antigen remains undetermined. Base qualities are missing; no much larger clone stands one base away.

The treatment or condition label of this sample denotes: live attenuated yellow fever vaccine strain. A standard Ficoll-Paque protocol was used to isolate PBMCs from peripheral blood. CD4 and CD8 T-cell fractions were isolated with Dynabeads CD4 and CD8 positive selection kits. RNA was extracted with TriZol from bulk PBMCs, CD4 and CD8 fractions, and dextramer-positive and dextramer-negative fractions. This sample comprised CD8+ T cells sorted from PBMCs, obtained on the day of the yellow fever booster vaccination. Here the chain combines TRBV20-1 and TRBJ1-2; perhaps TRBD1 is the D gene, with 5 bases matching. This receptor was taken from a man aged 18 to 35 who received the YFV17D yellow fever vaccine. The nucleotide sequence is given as TGCAGTGCTAGAGGGGACTTATGGGAACCACCCTATGGCTACACCTTC. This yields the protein CSARGDLWEPPYGYTF.